The 7 T cell receptor beta chains below come from one sample, sequenced in a study of blood T cell repertoires in COVID-19. Repertoires were generated with immunoSEQ multiplex PCR, while TCRdb's copy carries only in-frame clones and drops some. The sample consists of about 230,000 clones, approximately 88% of them appearing once. The sequencing sample was made of peripheral blood. The receptors originated from a man aged 40-55 years with acute or convalescent COVID-19.

The rearrangement links TRBV11-1 to TRBJ2-7; 8 bases match TRBD1. The germline V gene has CDR1 SGHAT and CDR2 FQDESV (reference sequence). The V gene end was trimmed by 5 bases and the J gene end by 6 bases; junction bases not matched to a gene: 9. The CDR3 is made up of 14 amino acids. CDR3 amino acids: CASSRGTGVGEQYF. DNA of the CDR3: TGTGCCAGCAGCCGAGGGACAGGAGTCGGCGAGCAGTACTTC.

The chain uses TRBV3-1 (or the pseudogene TRBV3-2) and TRBJ1-1, with 8 bases that match TRBD1. V lost 4 bases, J lost 4 bases, and 5 bases stayed unmatched. CDR3 size: 14 residues. Germline CDR1 LGHDT, CDR2 YNNKEL (reference sequence). The DNA for the CDR3 is TGTGCCAGCAGCCGGACAGGGCCCGGCACTGAAGCTTTCTTT. It translates to CASSRTGPGTEAFF.

The chain links TRBV19 to TRBJ2-3, with 9 bases identical to TRBD2. The germline V gene has CDR1 LNHDA and CDR2 SQIVND (reference sequence). V gave up 3 bases and J gave up 7 bases; unmatched junction bases: 8. The CDR3 contains 15 residues. The CDR3 sequence is CASSIKVAGAYTQYF. Here the CDR3 DNA reads TGTGCCAGTAGTATTAAAGTAGCGGGAGCCTATACGCAGTATTTT.

The chain uses TRBV30 and TRBJ1-3; D call uncertain. The length of the CDR3 is 14 residues. Germline CDR1 GTSNPN, CDR2 SVGIG (reference sequence). With 1 base removed from V and 4 bases from J, the gap between germline ends came to 11 bases. The CDR3, as DNA: TGTGCCTGGAGTGGTGCTGGCAGAGGAAACACCATATATTTT. As protein: CAWSGAGRGNTIYF.

This chain links TRBV5-1 with TRBJ2-1; 7 bases align to TRBD1. Germline CDR1 and CDR2: SGHRS and YFSETQ. V lost 0 bases and J lost 6; bases outside the gene matches: 6. The CDR3 covers 15 residues. For the CDR3, the DNA is TGCGCCAGCAGCTTGGGTACAGGGGTGGCCAATGAGCAGTTCTTC. This codes for CASSLGTGVANEQFF.

The chain couples TRBV19 to TRBJ2-3; 7 nucleotides line up with TRBD2. V trimming: 5 bases; J trimming: 1 base; junction bases outside the gene matches: 6. The CDR3 has 15 residues. Germline CDR1 and CDR2: LNHDA and SQIVND (reference sequence). CDR3 loop: CASSPVGGGTDTQYF. The CDR3 DNA reads TGTGCCAGTAGTCCCGTGGGGGGGGGCACAGATACGCAGTATTTT.

The chain links TRBV6-2 or TRBV6-3 to TRBJ2-5, with 8 bases lining up with TRBD2. The V segment lost 4 bases and the J segment 0 bases; nucleotides outside the gene matches: 7. Germline V CDR1 and CDR2: MNHEY, SVGEGT. The CDR3 has 16 amino acids. The CDR3 sequence: CASSWSTSVNQETQYF. The DNA of the CDR3 is TGTGCCAGCAGTTGGTCGACTAGCGTAAACCAAGAGACCCAGTACTTC.